This T cell receptor (beta chain) was sequenced for a study of memory CD8 T cells in hepatitis C reinfection. For the study at large: HCV reinfection: RNA-positive following two negative tests at least 60 days apart.

Germline trimming cut 0 bases from V and 8 bases from J; bases unmatched to any gene: 9. The length of the CDR3 is 16 residues. Per the germline V gene, CDR1 is SGDLS and CDR2 is YYNGEE. As to time point: peak reinfection, 3 to 8 weeks after reinfection detection. The sorted cells went straight to TCR sequencing with no prior in vitro expansion. This table comes from immunoSEQ multiplex PCR, and its TCRdb copy is limited to in-frame clones, with some not included. The profile shows around 45,000 clones, around nine tenths of them singletons. Sequences were obtained from naive CD8+ T cells sorted from blood. The chain combines TRBV9 with TRBJ2-1; 9 bases fit TRBD2. This TCR came from a man between 18 and 35 years old with hepatitis C virus infection. In nucleotides, the CDR3 is TGTGCCAGCAGCGTAGACGCGGGAGGGCCGGGGGATGAGCAGTTCTTC. It encodes CASSVDAGGPGDEQFF.